Listed below are T cell receptor beta chains from one sample, sequenced in a study of blood T cell repertoires in COVID-19. Method: immunoSEQ multiplex PCR; TCRdb's copy keeps in-frame clones and lacks some. The data contain around 330,000 clones, 85% of them seen just once; the ten biggest clones take up around 1.9%. The sample was PBMCs or T cells enriched from blood (not recorded which). These receptors all stem from a woman under 40 who had been exposed to COVID-19. Both conserved end residues are trimmed from each CDR3.

V	J	CDR3
TRBV3-1/TRBV3-2	TRBJ2-3	ASSYTSGGPDTQY
TRBV5-1	TRBJ2-5	ASSPGLAGGEETQY
TRBV19	TRBJ1-1	ASNGRVDTEAF
TRBV29-1	TRBJ1-1	SYRRGTEAF
TRBV7-3	TRBJ2-3	ASSLGSGRDTQY
TRBV6-4	TRBJ2-5	ASSASGREVTQY
TRBV5-1	TRBJ1-5	ASSLHRGQGNQVGSNQPQH
TRBV10-3	TRBJ2-7	ASDRGDSGSHEQY
TRBV9	TRBJ1-3	ASSLQGAAGNTIY
TRBV5-1	TRBJ1-5	ASRVGYHIKHPEGDQPQH
TRBV28	TRBJ1-2	ASSLYKTEPSVYGYT
TRBV5-1	TRBJ2-5	ASTSAGGQETQY
TRBV19	TRBJ1-4	ASSSLGGSEKLF
TRBV28	TRBJ2-1	ASSPRTNVHEQF
TRBV5-1	TRBJ2-2	ASSSAQTGNTGELF
TRBV21-1	TRBJ2-1	ASSMVSTLAGVYNEQF
TRBV2	TRBJ2-2	ASSLIDTHTGELF
TRBV19	TRBJ2-1	ASRKDRGVYEQF
TRBV21-1	TRBJ1-4	ASSMGLGTANEKLF
TRBV2	TRBJ2-7	ASSLEGTGAYEQY
TRBV7-9	TRBJ1-2	ASSLEAGSYGYT
TRBV20-1	TRBJ1-5	SASADSGNQPQH
TRBV21-1	TRBJ2-7	ASSKLTEKVEEQY
TRBV5-1	TRBJ2-5	ASSSGQPFETQY
TRBV7-6	TRBJ2-1	ASSLDITSAEQF
TRBV9	TRBJ2-3	ASSVALAGGLGDTQY
TRBV19	TRBJ2-7	ASSPRTASYEQY
TRBV14	TRBJ2-3	ASSQELAGSTDTQY
TRBV5-5	TRBJ1-1	ASSLDYGAKAF
TRBV21-1	TRBJ1-1	ASSKATGGTEAF
TRBV21-1	TRBJ1-2	ASSIKWSPGQGNYGYT
TRBV9	TRBJ2-7	ASSARTGSSEQY
TRBV7-3	TRBJ2-5	ASSLSQQETQY